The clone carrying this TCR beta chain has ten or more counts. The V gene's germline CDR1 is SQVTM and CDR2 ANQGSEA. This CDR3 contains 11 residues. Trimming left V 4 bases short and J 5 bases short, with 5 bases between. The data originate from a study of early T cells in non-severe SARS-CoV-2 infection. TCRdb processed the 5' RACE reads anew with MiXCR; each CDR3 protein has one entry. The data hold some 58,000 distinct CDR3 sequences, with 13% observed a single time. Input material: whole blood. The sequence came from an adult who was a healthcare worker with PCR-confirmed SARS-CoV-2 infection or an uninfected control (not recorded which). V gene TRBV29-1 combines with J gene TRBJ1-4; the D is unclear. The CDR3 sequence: CSVVKNEKLFF. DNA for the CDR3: TGCAGCGTTGTCAAGAATGAAAAACTGTTTTTT.